The next 13 T cell receptor beta chains were all read from a single sample in a study of shared clonotypes between healthy human individuals. The repertoire was sequenced with immunoSEQ multiplex PCR; TCRdb's copy has only in-frame clones and lacks some. The sample includes around 2.1 million clones, around 95% of them seen just once. The source material was naive CD4+ T cells sorted from blood. The subset: CD45RA+ positively selected. The source of these receptors is a man aged 18 to 29 in good health.

The chain combines TRBV4-1 with TRBJ2-5, with 7 bases lining up with TRBD2. Per germline, CDR1 MGHRA and CDR2 YSYEKL. The V and J ends lost 2 bases and 3 bases, in that order; junction bases with no gene match: 6. The CDR3 loop spans 15 amino acids. As DNA, the CDR3 is TGCGCCAGCAGCCAAACGGCAGGGACTAAAGAGACCCAGTACTTC. It specifies CASSQTAGTKETQYF.

V is TRBV5-8 and J is TRBJ2-7; no clear D. The germline CDR1 and CDR2 sequences are SGHTS and YDEGEE. Deletions cut 7 bases from V and 1 base from J, with 0 bases between. The CDR3 consists of 9 residues. The CDR3 region has the DNA TGTGCCAGCTCCTACGAGCAGTACTTC. Protein product: CASSYEQYF.

This chain links TRBV4-1 with TRBJ2-3, with TRBD2 matching 16 bases. CDR1 MGHRA and CDR2 YSYEKL come from the germline V gene. V lost 4 bases, J lost 3 bases, and 16 bases stayed unmatched. The length of the CDR3 is 21 residues. DNA for the CDR3: TGCGCCAGCAGCCTACCCCCGAAGGGGACTAGCGGGGGGGGGTTGACAGATACGCAGTATTTT. It yields the protein CASSLPPKGTSGGGLTDTQYF.

CDR3 in DNA: TGTGCCAGCCGAGGGTGGTCTAATGAAAAACTGTTTTTT. Residues: CASRGWSNEKLFF. The V gene is TRBV28, the J gene TRBJ1-4; D remains unclear. This CDR3 contains 13 residues. Between the trimmed V and J ends, which lost 8 bases and 3 bases, there was a span of 10 bases. Germline lookup yields CDR1 MDHEN and CDR2 SYDVKM.

This clone occurred once. The chain links TRBV5-1 to TRBJ1-2; no clear D gene. In germline, CDR1 is SGHRS, CDR2 YFSETQ. The CDR3 contains 13 residues. V was cut by 1 base and J by 7 bases, with 11 bases left in between. The CDR3 loop reads CASSLSPWAGYTF. CDR3 coding DNA: TGCGCCAGCAGCTTGAGCCCATGGGCTGGCTACACCTTC.

This chain uses TRBV2 with TRBJ1-5; TRBD1 is a possible D gene (5 bases). This CDR3 has 15 residues. CDR1 and CDR2 (germline): SNHLY, FYNNEI. The V gene lost 5 bases and the J gene lost 4 bases, with 15 bases spanning the gap. The CDR3 DNA is TGTGCCAGCAGTCAATCAGGGAGAGGGAATCAGCCCCAGCATTTT. Its translation is CASSQSGRGNQPQHF.

The chain recombines TRBV29-1 with TRBJ2-1, with 10 bases fitting TRBD2. The ends lost 7 bases at V and 9 bases at J; junction bases unmatched: 9. The CDR3 length is 13 residues. CDR1 and CDR2 (germline): SQVTM, ANQGSEA. The CDR3 sequence is CSDSLAGVGEQFF. CDR3 bases: TGCAGCGATAGTCTAGCGGGAGTAGGTGAGCAGTTCTTC.

The V and J genes are TRBV27 and TRBJ1-2, with D perhaps TRBD1 (6 bases). The CDR3 is 15 residues long. Germline assignment: CDR1 MNHEY and CDR2 SMNVEV (reference sequence). The germline V and J ends were trimmed by 6 bases and 5 bases, with 19 bases remaining between them. This chain's CDR3 is CASRLGPTGIYGYTF. Here the CDR3 DNA reads TGTGCCAGCAGACTAGGCCCGACAGGAATTTATGGCTACACCTTC.

The chain links TRBV11-2 to TRBJ1-2; 7 bases match TRBD1. Germline lookup yields CDR1 SGHAT and CDR2 FQNNGV. V gave up 4 bases and J gave up 4 bases; unmatched junction bases: 12. The CDR3 contains 16 residues. CDR3: CASSSRPGQLGYGYTF. Here the CDR3 DNA reads TGTGCCAGCAGCTCCCGTCCGGGACAGCTAGGCTATGGCTACACCTTC.

Remarks on this clone: Other DNA variants within this sample encode the same CDR3. This chain uses TRBV6-5 with TRBJ2-2; D unresolved. CDR1 is MNHEY and CDR2 is SVGAGI in the germline V gene. The CDR3 is made up of 13 amino acids. V shed 2 bases and J shed 4 bases, with 5 bases lying between them. CDR3 nucleotide sequence: TGTGCCAGCAGTTACGGTGTCACCGGGGAGCTGTTTTTT. Encoded protein: CASSYGVTGELFF.

The chain uses TRBV5-1 and TRBJ2-2, with D possibly being TRBD2 (6 bases). Trimming shortened V by 4 bases and J by 4 bases, and 14 bases separated the two germline ends. CDR1 and CDR2 from the germline V gene are SGHRS and YFSETQ. The CDR3 contains 15 residues. CDR3 nucleotides: TGCGCCAGCAGCCCCTCGGGACTTTCCACCGGGGAGCTGTTTTTT. Its translation: CASSPSGLSTGELFF.

Worth noting for this clone: This sample includes further DNA sequences coding for the same CDR3. The chain carries TRBV7-2 and TRBJ2-7, with a possible D match to TRBD2 (5 bases). The V gene's germline CDR1 is SGHTA and CDR2 FQGNSA. The CDR3 is 15 residues long. Trimming cost V 1 base and J 0 bases, with 10 bases left between them. Here the CDR3 reads CASSLVLGSSYEQYF. The DNA of the CDR3 is TGTGCCAGCAGCTTAGTACTAGGGAGCTCCTACGAGCAGTACTTC.

The rearrangement uses TRBV19 and TRBJ2-1; TRBD1 might be the D (5 bases). Germline CDR1 reads LNHDA; CDR2 reads SQIVND (reference sequence). Trimming took off 4 bases at V and 8 bases at J, with 12 bases between the two ends. The CDR3 is 13 residues long. In nucleotides, the CDR3 is TGTGCCAGTAGTACCACGCAGGGTCATGAGCAGTTCTTC. It is translated as CASSTTQGHEQFF.